Sequencing of this T cell receptor beta chain was carried out in a study of shared clonotypes between healthy human individuals. Study outcomes and limitations: Around 5% was the fraction of naive CD4 clonotypes found shared across a few donors.

Trimming took 5 bases from V and 7 from J; bases not matched to a gene: 8. The CDR3 has 14 amino acids. Germline V lookup: CDR1 SEHNR, CDR2 FQNEAQ (reference sequence). Division of CD4+ cells produced a CD45RA+ naive subset and a CD45RA-negative memory subset. Here immunoSEQ multiplex PCR was the method, and the copy in TCRdb shows in-frame clones only, minus some. Among 2,500,000 or so clones listed, about 90% were seen once. In this sample, this clone turned up a few times. As yet, its antigen is unknown. This TCR was sampled from a man between 18 and 29 years old in good health. Some clones in this sample may be carry-over from other donors' samples. The V and J genes are TRBV7-9 and TRBJ1-2, with 9 positions matching TRBD1. Sequencing used naive CD4+ T cells from PBMCs. Subset reported: CD45RA+ positively selected. The CDR3 coding sequence is TGTGCCAGCAGCCGTGACAGGGGGGGTACTGGCTACACCTTC. Protein sequence: CASSRDRGGTGYTF.